This T cell receptor (beta chain) was observed in a study of cytomegalovirus exposure and HLA in healthy donors. V was clipped by 0 bases and J by 0 bases; unmatched bases: 0. The length of the CDR3 is 15 residues. Germline assignment: CDR1 SGHTA and CDR2 FQGNSA. It was with 60 Vbeta and 13 Jbeta primers that the PCR ran. The table came from immunoSEQ multiplex PCR; TCRdb's copy has only in-frame clones and leaves some out. The sample carries under 55,000 clones, about three quarters recorded once. Study conclusions and caveats: Researchers reported in a later analysis that a missense DCLRE1C variant was tied to TCR beta V- and J-gene trimming.

As regards this clone: The antigen is not known.

The clonotype comes from a young man in good health and CMV-seronegative. The specimen was PBMCs. V is TRBV7-2 and J is TRBJ2-7, with 9 positions matching TRBD2. CDR3 nucleotide sequence: TGTGCCAGCAGCTTAGCTAGCGGGAGCTCCTACGAGCAGTACTTC. Translating it yields CASSLASGSSYEQYF.